One sample yielded the 10 T cell receptor beta chains listed below, sequenced in a study of T cells after yellow fever vaccination. Each CDR3 protein is one row after TCRdb ran MiXCR on the 5' RACE reads. Here the sample spans about 160,000 distinct CDR3 sequences, over 7% being singletons. The input for sequencing was CD8+ T cells sorted from PBMCs, taken 45 days after the yellow fever booster vaccination. The receptors were sampled from a man in his late teens or twenties who received the YFV17D yellow fever vaccine.

V is TRBV7-9 and J is TRBJ1-2; 12 nucleotides align to TRBD1. Looked up from germline, CDR1 is SEHNR and CDR2 is FQNEAQ (reference sequence). The CDR3 spans 16 residues. V lost 5 bases, J lost 2 bases, and 6 bases stayed unmatched. This CDR3 reads CASSSGTGGANYGYTF. For the CDR3, the DNA is TGTGCCAGCAGCAGCGGGACAGGGGGCGCGAACTATGGCTACACCTTC.

This clonotype was counted at least ten times. The DNA of the CDR3 is TGTGCCAGCAGTTTGAGGGGCTCCTACGAGCAGTACTTC. Protein sequence: CASSLRGSYEQYF. J is TRBJ2-7 and V is TRBV6-5; D is tentatively TRBD1 or TRBD2 (5 bases each). The CDR3 runs to 13 residues. Germline CDR1 MNHEY, CDR2 SVGAGI. Trimming removed 4 bases from V and 0 bases from J, with 7 bases in between.

This clonotype has at least ten counts. The V and J genes are TRBV20-1 and TRBJ2-7, with D maybe TRBD2 (6 bases). The CDR3 loop spans 14 amino acids. The ends were cut back, 0 bases at V and 3 bases at J, with 12 bases in the middle. Germline loops: CDR1 DFQATT, CDR2 SNEGSKA (reference sequence). CDR3 amino acids: CSARDGDSHYEQYV. CDR3 sequence (DNA): TGCAGTGCTAGAGACGGGGACTCTCACTACGAGCAGTACGTC.

The rearrangement joins TRBV6-2 or TRBV6-3 to TRBJ2-3; D is undetermined. V lost 3 bases and J lost 2, with 9 bases in between. The CDR3 sequence is 14 residues long. The V gene's germline CDR1 is MNHEY and CDR2 SVGEGT. The CDR3 DNA follows: TGTGCCAGCAGTTATGGTTCCTTCACAGATACGCAGTATTTT. This gives the protein CASSYGSFTDTQYF.

This clonotype was recorded many times. The CDR3 DNA is TGTGCCAGCGGGAAAGGACAGGGAACCCAGCCCCAGCATTTT. This translates into CASGKGQGTQPQHF. This chain uses TRBV27 with TRBJ1-5; 8 nucleotides align to TRBD1. The J segment lost 7 bases and the V segment lost 8 bases, leaving 10 bases of the junction unmatched. CDR3 length: 14 residues. Germline CDR1 reads MNHEY; CDR2 reads SMNVEV (reference sequence).

This chain connects TRBV7-2 to TRBJ2-7, with a tentative D call TRBD1 (6 bases). CDR1 is SGHTA, CDR2 FQGNSA, per germline. The germline V and J ends were trimmed by 5 bases and 6 bases, with 20 bases remaining between them. This CDR3 is 15 amino acids long. The CDR3 DNA follows: TGTGCCAGCAGCGATAATGGCCTAGCACAGGGCGAGCAGTACTTC. It encodes CASSDNGLAQGEQYF.

This clonotype was counted at least ten times. This chain uses TRBV19 with TRBJ2-7; 9 bases line up with TRBD1. V was pared by 8 bases and J by 4 bases, with 3 bases of the junction left unmatched. The CDR3 has 12 residues. Per the germline V gene, CDR1 is LNHDA and CDR2 is SQIVND (reference sequence). CDR3 region: CASGTGPYEQYF. The CDR3 coding sequence is TGTGCCAGTGGGACAGGGCCATACGAGCAGTACTTC. The full variable domain, completed using reference TRBV19 and TRBJ2-7, is DGGITQSPKYLFRKEGQNVTLSCEQNLNHDAMYWYRQDPGQGLRLIYYSQIVNDFQKGDIAEGYSVSREKKESFPLTVTSAQKNPTAFYLCASGTGPYEQYFGPGTRLTVT.

This clonotype occurred many times. This chain connects TRBV7-2 to TRBJ1-4; D might be TRBD1 (6 bases). This CDR3 comprises 15 residues. In germline, CDR1 is SGHTA, CDR2 FQGNSA. V was shortened by 5 bases and J by 4 bases, with 14 bases between the two germline ends. The CDR3, as DNA: TGTGCCAGCAGCAAAAGGGGGGATGTTAATGAAAAACTGTTTTTT. Protein sequence: CASSKRGDVNEKLFF.

This clonotype was observed at least ten times. This chain connects TRBV5-1 to TRBJ2-7; 9 nucleotides agree with TRBD1. The ends lost 2 bases at V and 5 bases at J; junction bases unmatched: 5. Germline V gives CDR1 SGHRS, CDR2 YFSETQ. The CDR3 covers 14 residues. The CDR3 sequence is CASSFWDRVNEQYF. The CDR3 DNA follows: TGCGCCAGCAGCTTCTGGGACAGGGTCAACGAGCAGTACTTC. The complete variable domain, with remaining parts taken from reference TRBV5-1 and TRBJ2-7, reads KAGVTQTPRYLIKTRGQQVTLSCSPISGHRSVSWYQQTPGQGLQFLFEYFSETQRNKGNFPGRFSGRQFSNSRSEMNVSTLELGDSALYLCASSFWDRVNEQYFGPGTRLTVT.

This clonotype was found a few times. The gene calls are TRBV14 and TRBJ1-5, with D maybe TRBD1 (6 bases). Trimming cost V 4 bases and J 9 bases, with 13 bases left between them. This CDR3 comprises 13 residues. Germline loops: CDR1 SGHDN, CDR2 FVKESK. The CDR3 coding sequence is TGTGCCAGCAGCCCTGACAGGAGTTCGCCCCAGCATTTT. Translated: CASSPDRSSPQHF.